The 24 T cell receptor beta chains below all came from one sample that was sequenced in a study of T cell repertoires in cytomegalovirus infection. TCRdb used MiXCR to reprocess the reads, holding one entry per CDR3 protein. The data show fewer than 70,000 distinct CDR3 sequences, about 26% seen once. The antigens for these receptors are not known. Sequenced here: CD8+ T cells from cultured PBMCs, sampled from culture after CMV antigen stimulation. The receptors were sampled from a human donor in good health (CMV status not recorded). Some clones in this sample may be carry-over from other donors' samples.

CDR3 nucleotides: TGTGCCAGCAGCCAGGGGAGGGGTTACAATGAGCAGTTCTTC. Its protein is CASSQGRGYNEQFF. The rearrangement joins TRBV14 to TRBJ2-1, with 7 nucleotides matching TRBD2. Germline CDR1 reads SGHDN; CDR2 reads FVKESK. The CDR3 is 14 amino acids. Germline trimming cut 3 bases from V and 4 bases from J; bases unmatched to any gene: 3.

This clonotype has a handful of counts. The gene calls are TRBV6-5 and TRBJ2-7, with 9 bases fitting TRBD2. Germline V CDR1 and CDR2: MNHEY, SVGAGI. The CDR3 extends over 15 amino acids. V lost 2 bases to trimming and J lost 0 bases; unmatched junction nucleotides: 2. In DNA, the CDR3 is TGTGCCAGCAGTTACGGACTAGCGCTCTCCTACGAGCAGTACTTC. It is translated as CASSYGLALSYEQYF.

The V gene is TRBV20-1, the J gene TRBJ2-5; D is ambiguous. Germline loops: CDR1 DFQATT, CDR2 SNEGSKA (reference sequence). V lost 6 bases to trimming and J lost 2 bases, with 13 bases between them. The CDR3 extends over 13 amino acids. The DNA of the CDR3 is TGCAGTGCCTTTTTTGGGCAGCAAGAGACCCAGTACTTC. Translation: CSAFFGQQETQYF.

A note on this clonotype: A much more abundant neighbour one base away suggests this may be a read error. J is TRBJ1-1 and V is TRBV7-9; a weak D match, TRBD1 (6 bases). The CDR3 has 16 residues. The V gene's germline CDR1 is SEHNR and CDR2 FQNEAQ (reference sequence). The chain's CDR3 is CVSSLQGGGGNTEAFF. In DNA form, the CDR3 reads TGTGTCAGCAGCCTCCAAGGAGGAGGGGGGAACACTGAAGCTTTCTTT.

This clonotype was seen repeatedly, ten times or more. This chain joins TRBV19 and TRBJ1-2; the match to TRBD1 covers 7 bases. There are 15 residues in the CDR3. J gave up 5 bases and V 6 bases, and 12 bases lay outside the gene matches. Germline CDR1 reads LNHDA; CDR2 reads SQIVND (reference sequence). As DNA, the CDR3 is TGTGCCAGTAGCCCCCTCCTCCGGGACAGATATGGCTACACCTTC. It translates to CASSPLLRDRYGYTF.

In this sample, this clonotype turned up a few times. This rearrangement joins TRBV4-2 to TRBJ1-5; TRBD1 is a possible D gene (5 bases). The CDR3 contains 17 residues. Between the trimmed V and J ends, which lost 2 bases and 0 bases, there was a span of 14 bases. In germline, CDR1 is LGHNA, CDR2 YNFKEQ. The CDR3, as DNA: TGTGCCAGCAGCCAATTGACGGGGGATCTTAGCAATCAGCCCCAGCATTTT. This gives the protein CASSQLTGDLSNQPQHF.

The chain uses TRBV3-1 and TRBJ1-2; no clear D gene. This CDR3 is 12 amino acids long. The V end lost 5 bases, the J end lost 6 bases, and 10 bases lay between the germline ends. The germline gives CDR1 LGHDT, CDR2 YNNKEL (reference sequence). This CDR3 is CASSYLQNGYTF. CDR3 nucleotide sequence: TGTGCCAGCAGCTACCTGCAGAATGGCTACACCTTC.

The genes are TRBV5-1 and TRBJ2-1; 10 bases fit TRBD2. J was trimmed by 7 bases and V by 4 bases; bases with no gene match: 11. The CDR3 extends over 16 amino acids. The germline gives CDR1 SGHRS, CDR2 YFSETQ. In DNA form, the CDR3 reads TGCGCCAGCAGCCCATCGCTAGCGGGAGTTAATAATGAGCAGTTCTTC. The encoded protein is CASSPSLAGVNNEQFF. Based on the CDR3 plus reference TRBV5-1 and TRBJ2-1, the full variable domain is KAGVTQTPRYLIKTRGQQVTLSCSPISGHRSVSWYQQTPGQGLQFLFEYFSETQRNKGNFPGRFSGRQFSNSRSEMNVSTLELGDSALYLCASSPSLAGVNNEQFFGPGTRLTVL.

This clonotype was picked up a small number of times. The chain carries TRBV27 and TRBJ1-1; D might be TRBD1 (6 bases). Trimming took 8 bases from V and 1 from J, leaving 14 bases between them. CDR3 length: 14 residues. Germline CDR1 is MNHEY and CDR2 is SMNVEV (reference sequence). CDR3 in DNA: TGTGCCAGCCACTTAGGGGGGGGGAACACTGAAGCTTTCTTT. It specifies CASHLGGGNTEAFF.

A note on this clonotype: At one end the junction does not follow the germline gene, possibly because of a read error. The rearrangement links TRBV6-2 or TRBV6-3 to TRBJ2-7; maybe TRBD1 (5 bases). The CDR3 covers 13 residues. Germline values: CDR1 MNHEY, CDR2 SVGEGT. In nucleotides, the CDR3 is TGTGTCAGCAGTAGGACACCGCTCTACGAGCAGTACTTC. It encodes CVSSRTPLYEQYF.

This chain links TRBV7-6 with TRBJ1-5, with D maybe TRBD1 (6 bases). Between the trimmed V and J ends, which lost 5 bases and 5 bases, there was a span of 13 bases. Germline V gene lookup returns CDR1 SGHVS and CDR2 FNYEAQ. The CDR3 is made up of 14 amino acids. In nucleotides, the CDR3 is TGTGCCAGCAGCCTAGACAGGCCCGATCAGCCCCAGCATTTT. Its translation: CASSLDRPDQPQHF.

This chain links TRBV7-9 with TRBJ2-2, with D maybe TRBD1 (5 bases). The CDR3 spans 14 residues. V was clipped by 6 bases and J by 7 bases, with 15 bases between them. Germline CDR1 SEHNR, CDR2 FQNEAQ (reference sequence). The DNA for the CDR3 is TGTGCCAGCAGGTCTACTGGGGCAGGCGGGGAGCTGTTTTTT. Protein product: CASRSTGAGGELFF.

Only a few counts were recorded for this clonotype. This chain uses TRBV14 with TRBJ1-1; D is undetermined. The germline CDR1 and CDR2 sequences are SGHDN and FVKESK. The CDR3 extends over 16 amino acids. Trimming left V 5 bases short and J 1 base short, with 17 bases between. In nucleotides, the CDR3 is TGTGCCAGCAGCGCTTGGGATGTTTCAGGGAACACTGAAGCTTTCTTT. It translates to CASSAWDVSGNTEAFF.

The chain is built from TRBV11-3 and TRBJ2-7; 13 bases align to TRBD2. With V trimmed by 1 base and J by 2 bases, 5 bases remained unmatched. Germline V CDR1 and CDR2: SGHNT, YENEEA. CDR3 length equals 17 residues. Here the CDR3 reads CASSLGGLAGAPYEQYF. CDR3 sequence (DNA): TGTGCCAGCAGCTTAGGAGGACTAGCGGGGGCCCCCTACGAGCAGTACTTC.

The V and J genes are TRBV28 and TRBJ2-5, with D maybe TRBD1 (5 bases). This CDR3 contains 14 residues. Germline V gene sequence: CDR1 MDHEN, CDR2 SYDVKM. Trimming cost V 0 bases and J 1 base, with 6 bases left between them. In DNA form, the CDR3 reads TGTGCCAGCAGTTTATGGGACACCCAAGAGACCCAGTACTTC. Amino acids: CASSLWDTQETQYF.

Only one count was recorded for this clonotype. This chain joins TRBV19 and TRBJ1-6; tentative D call: TRBD1 (6 bases). CDR3 length: 17 amino acids. The germline CDR1 and CDR2 sequences are LNHDA and SQIVND (reference sequence). The germline V and J ends were trimmed by 0 bases and 8 bases, with 17 bases remaining between them. Here the CDR3 reads CASSIDPGAPFDSPLHF. The DNA of the CDR3 is TGTGCCAGTAGTATAGATCCAGGGGCGCCCTTTGATTCACCCCTCCACTTT. Filled out from reference TRBV19 and TRBJ1-6, the complete variable domain reads DGGITQSPKYLFRKEGQNVTLSCEQNLNHDAMYWYRQDPGQGLRLIYYSQIVNDFQKGDIAEGYSVSREKKESFPLTVTSAQKNPTAFYLCASSIDPGAPFDSPLHFGNGTRLTVT.

The table lists this clonotype with many counts. V and J are TRBV29-1 and TRBJ1-1; tentative D call: TRBD1 (6 bases). Germline V gene data show CDR1 as SQVTM and CDR2 as ANQGSEA. Between the trimmed V and J ends, which lost 4 bases and 3 bases, there was a span of 18 bases. CDR3 size: 15 residues. CDR3 nucleotides: TGCAGCGTTGTCGGAACAGGGACCTATGACACTGAAGCTTTCTTT. The encoded protein is CSVVGTGTYDTEAFF.

This clonotype came up a few times. The V gene is TRBV5-4, the J gene TRBJ2-2, with D perhaps TRBD2 (6 bases). CDR1 and CDR2 (germline): SGHNT, YYREEE (reference sequence). Trimming removed 4 bases from V and 5 bases from J, with 12 bases in between. The CDR3 sequence is 14 residues long. The CDR3 sequence: CASSRGTGTGELFF. CDR3 sequence (DNA): TGTGCCAGCAGCCGGGGGACGGGGACCGGGGAGCTGTTTTTT.

This clonotype came up a few times. The rearrangement joins TRBV7-8 to TRBJ2-7; TRBD1 is a possible D gene (5 bases). The CDR3 length is 16 residues. Deletions cut 3 bases from V and 2 bases from J, with 17 bases between. Germline lookup yields CDR1 SGHVS and CDR2 FQNEAQ. CDR3 coding DNA: TGTGCCAGCAGCTTGGCTACAGGCCGGCCTACCTACGAGCAGTACTTC. Amino acids: CASSLATGRPTYEQYF.

In its sample, this clonotype was seen many times. The V gene is TRBV12-3 or TRBV12-4, the J gene TRBJ1-1; 7 nucleotides agree with TRBD1. The CDR3 totals 14 residues. The junction had 4 bases not matched to a gene; V was cut back by 6 bases and J by 0 bases. The CDR3 nucleotides are TGTGCCAGCAGATGGACAGGAATGAACACTGAAGCTTTCTTT. Protein sequence: CASRWTGMNTEAFF.

This clonotype has a handful of counts. This chain connects TRBV29-1 to TRBJ2-4; perhaps TRBD1 as D (6 bases). V gave up 4 bases and J gave up 8 bases, with 15 bases separating them. This CDR3 region has 13 residues. Looked up from germline, CDR1 is SQVTM and CDR2 is ANQGSEA. The CDR3 is CSVGSGVLDIQYF. The CDR3 DNA sequence: TGCAGCGTTGGGTCAGGGGTTTTAGACATTCAGTACTTC.

This clonotype was picked up a small number of times. The chain carries TRBV30 and TRBJ2-6; D remains ambiguous. Germline V gene lookup returns CDR1 GTSNPN and CDR2 SVGIG (reference sequence). CDR3 length equals 16 residues. V was pared by 4 bases and J by 0 bases, with 13 bases between. The CDR3 loop reads CAWISDLTSGANVLTF. The CDR3 region has the DNA TGTGCCTGGATTTCGGACCTAACCTCTGGGGCCAACGTCCTGACTTTC.

The sample holds a few counts of this clonotype. This chain uses TRBV7-9 with TRBJ2-5, with a weak D call TRBD1 (6 bases). The CDR3 has 15 residues. Germline-derived CDR1 and CDR2 are SEHNR and FQNEAQ (reference sequence). Trimming took 6 bases from V and 2 from J, leaving 16 bases between them. CDR3 loop: CASSPTGHLQETQYF. In DNA, the CDR3 is TGTGCCAGCAGTCCCACGGGACACCTACAAGAGACCCAGTACTTC.

Note on this clonotype: Relative to the germline gene, one junction end is altered; a read error may explain this. This CDR3 is CASSSPGGVEQFF. The CDR3 region has the DNA TGTGCCAGCAGCTCCCCAGGGGGGGTTGAGCAGTTCTTC. The gene calls are TRBV4-1 and TRBJ2-1, with D perhaps being TRBD1 or TRBD2 (7 bases each). Germline lookup yields CDR1 MGHRA and CDR2 YSYEKL. CDR3 length: 13 amino acids.